One sample yielded the 2 T cell receptor beta chains listed below, sequenced in a study of liver allograft versus peripheral blood T cells. Study as a whole: Transplanted-liver T cell receptor repertoires were compared with recipients' peripheral blood repertoires.

Each CDR3 protein gets one entry after TCRdb re-called the reads with MiXCR. The sample has 6,500 to 9,000 distinct CDR3 sequences; 15% to 20% are singletons. The source is a human patient who had a liver transplant. Some T cells could come from the graft donor.

The rearrangement joins TRBV2 to TRBJ1-1, with no clear D. V was shortened by 8 bases and J by 2 bases, with 12 bases between the two germline ends. Germline V gene data show CDR1 as SNHLY and CDR2 as FYNNEI. The length of the CDR3 is 13 residues. Written as DNA, the CDR3 is TGTGCCAGCTCGAAGGACCTAAACACTGAAGCTTTCTTT. This sequence encodes CASSKDLNTEAFF.

This clonotype qualifies as medium-sized. This sequence joins TRBV6-5 and TRBJ1-6; possibly TRBD1 for D (5 bases). This CDR3 comprises 14 residues. The V and J ends lost 3 bases and 6 bases respectively, with 9 bases between them. Germline V gives CDR1 MNHEY, CDR2 SVGAGI. CDR3 sequence (DNA): TGTGCCAGCAGTTATGGAGGGGTTAATTCACCCCTCCACTTT. It is translated as CASSYGGVNSPLHF.